The clone carrying this T cell receptor beta chain was seen many times. The sample originates from a study of T-cell reconstitution after alpha-beta-depleted transplantation in children. CDR1 LNHNV and CDR2 YYDKDF come from the germline V gene (reference sequence). The CDR3 spans 17 residues. Trimming stripped 3 bases from V and 1 base from J, with 18 bases between. A TCRbeta library incorporating unique molecular identifiers was prepared. TCRdb fed the PCR reads into MiXCR, producing one record per CDR3 protein. The sample records about 22,000 distinct CDR3 sequences, 11% being singletons. This chain links TRBV15 with TRBJ1-1; D possibly corresponds to TRBD1 (6 bases). The specimen was PBMCs from the stem cell graft donor, collected from the stem cell graft. This clonotype originated in a human donor who donated a stem cell graft to a child with chronic granulomatous disease. CDR3 coding DNA: TGTGCCACCAGCAGGCCCTCACAGGGAAAGTCGAACACTGAAGCTTTCTTT. It codes for CATSRPSQGKSNTEAFF.